The text below deals with one T cell receptor (beta chain). A CD45RA+ naive subset and a CD45RA-negative memory subset were split from CD4+ cells. Deep-level running was used for the assay. In the original workflow: Without quality scores, immunoSEQ junctional reads could not be filtered like full-length reads. Profiled with immunoSEQ multiplex PCR; TCRdb holds only in-frame clones, not every one. The DNA was the basis for D and trimming; V, J and clone size are from that table. The data contain more than 2,000,000 clones, more than 90% of them singletons. CDR1 SGHVS and CDR2 FQNEAQ come from the germline V gene. The V end lost 5 bases, the J end lost 5 bases, and 6 bases lay between the germline ends. This CDR3 comprises 12 residues. The data originate from a study of shared clonotypes between healthy human individuals.

The V and J genes are TRBV7-8 and TRBJ2-2; the D is unclear. Sequenced: naive CD4+ T cells sorted from blood. Subset denoted: CD45RA+ positively selected. This TCR was recovered from a man aged 18 to 29 in good health. CDR3 sequence (DNA): TGTGCCAGCAGCCCTCCAACCGGGGAGCTGTTTTTT. Protein: CASSPPTGELFF.